This paragraph reports one T cell receptor beta chain. The sample comes from a study of blood T cell repertoires in COVID-19. The V gene lost 7 bases and the J gene lost 5 bases, with 12 bases spanning the gap. Per the germline V gene, CDR1 is LNHDA and CDR2 is SQIVND (reference sequence). This CDR3 is 13 amino acids long. Sequenced by immunoSEQ multiplex PCR; TCRdb stores in-frame clones only, minus some. The sample yields a few hundred thousand clones, just over 85% seen once. The chain links TRBV19 to TRBJ1-3; D gene unclear. This TCR came from a middle-aged man with acute or convalescent COVID-19. The material sequenced was peripheral blood. Here the CDR3 DNA reads TGTGCCAGTATGCCCCGTGACAGAAACACCATATATTTT. The encoded protein is CASMPRDRNTIYF.